This TCR beta chain was captured in a study of cytomegalovirus exposure and HLA in healthy donors. In the study overall: The study placed approximately 80% of its roughly 430 genotyped donors in the Caucasian-associated ancestry cluster. Study-wide results and caveats: Exclusion applied to some V segments, including TRBV6-2 and TRBV6-3, as they were indistinguishable.

With respect to this clone: Its target is unknown.

Losses at the gene ends were 3 bases for V and 2 bases for J; bases not matched to a gene: 6. Germline values: CDR1 PRHDT, CDR2 FYEKMQ (reference sequence). CDR3 size: 16 residues. The PCR made use of 60 Vbeta and 13 Jbeta primers. Sequencing used immunoSEQ multiplex PCR; TCRdb keeps in-frame clones, though not all of them. The table includes approximately 140,000 clones, around 76% detected once. This TCR derives from a woman between 50 and 59 years old in good health and CMV-seronegative. The gene calls are TRBV13 and TRBJ2-7; TRBD2 aligns across 11 bases. Sequenced sample: PBMCs. The CDR3 nucleotides read TGTGCCAGCAGCTTCGGACTAGCGGGTAAGACCTACGAGCAGTACTTC. The encoded protein is CASSFGLAGKTYEQYF.